This is a list of T cell receptor beta chains from one sample in a study of blood T cell repertoires in COVID-19. The repertoire was sequenced with immunoSEQ multiplex PCR; TCRdb's copy has only in-frame clones and lacks some. This table has around 230,000 clones, more than 65% appearing once. Sample: peripheral blood. The receptors derive from an elderly woman with acute or convalescent COVID-19. CDR3s include the opening cysteine and the closing phenylalanine or tryptophan. Fields, in order: J gene, D gene, clone size, V gene, CDR3 DNA, CDR3 protein. The D gene is left open where the match is weak. Clone size appears in some rows only: once, few, many, or a class for an expanded clone.

TRBJ1-2 | NA | NA | TRBV7-9 | TGTGCCAGCAGCTTAGCGGAACCCCTAACAGGGGGCTACACCTTC | CASSLAEPLTGGYTF
TRBJ2-2 | NA | NA | TRBV14 | TGTGCCAGCAGCCAACAGAACACCGGGGAGCTGTTTTTT | CASSQQNTGELFF
TRBJ2-1 | TRBD1 | NA | TRBV5-8 | TGTGCCAGCGGTGGATTTTCTGGGACAGGAGGCAATGAGCAGTTCTTC | CASGGFSGTGGNEQFF
TRBJ1-5 | NA | NA | TRBV5-1 | TGCGCCAGCAGCTTGGACGGGGATTGGGTCCAGCCCCAGCATTTT | CASSLDGDWVQPQHF
TRBJ1-6 | TRBD1 | once | TRBV6-5 | TGTGCCAGCAGTTACCCCCAGGGGGCGAGTAATTCACCCCTCCACTTT | CASSYPQGASNSPLHF
TRBJ1-4 | NA | NA | TRBV12-3/TRBV12-4 | TGTGCCAGCAGAAAAGGGACAGAAAAACTGTTTTTT | CASRKGTEKLFF
TRBJ2-1 | NA | few | TRBV9 | TGTGCCAGCAGCGTAGGGTGGGGGCCCTACAATGAGCAGTTCTTC | CASSVGWGPYNEQFF
TRBJ2-3 | NA | NA | TRBV29-1 | TGCAGCGTTGGGGGCGGGGAGTCACGCGGCACCACAGATACGCAGTATTTT | CSVGGGESRGTTDTQYF
TRBJ2-3 | TRBD2 | NA | TRBV14 | TGTGCCAGCAGCCAAATAGCGGGAGGTACGCAGTATTTT | CASSQIAGGTQYF
TRBJ2-1 | TRBD2 | NA | TRBV2 | TGTGCCAGCAGTGAACGGAGCGGGGTCTACAATGAGCAGTTCTTC | CASSERSGVYNEQFF
TRBJ1-1 | NA | NA | TRBV5-1 | TGCGCCAGCAGCCCCTCGAACACTGAAGCTTTCTTT | CASSPSNTEAFF
TRBJ1-2 | TRBD1 | NA | TRBV25-1 | TGTGCCAGCAGTGAATTCGGGACAGAGGATGGCTACACCTTC | CASSEFGTEDGYTF
TRBJ1-2 | TRBD1 | NA | TRBV2 | TGTGCCAGCAGTCCCACAGGGGGCGGCTATGGCTACACCTTC | CASSPTGGGYGYTF
TRBJ2-5 | TRBD1 | NA | TRBV6-6 | TGTGCCAGCAAGGACAGGGGAGAAGAAGAGACCCAGTACTTC | CASKDRGEEETQYF
TRBJ2-7 | NA | NA | TRBV29-1 | TGCAGCGTCCAGGGGGGACAGCGATACGAGCAGTACTTC | CSVQGGQRYEQYF
TRBJ1-6 | TRBD1 | NA | TRBV19 | TGTGCCAGTATGGAGGGACAGGATAATTCACCCCTCCACTTT | CASMEGQDNSPLHF
TRBJ2-7 | TRBD1 | NA | TRBV7-9 | TGTGCCAGCAGCTTGGACAGGTTCTACGAGCAGTACTTC | CASSLDRFYEQYF
TRBJ2-7 | NA | NA | TRBV28 | TGTGCCAGCAGTGGCGGACCGGCGAGGGTCGAGCAGTACTTC | CASSGGPARVEQYF
TRBJ2-2 | NA | NA | TRBV18 | TGTGCCAGCTCACTGGAGACCGGGGAGCTGTTTTTT | CASSLETGELFF
TRBJ1-2 | NA | once | TRBV5-6 | TGTGCCAGCAGGGCACAGGGCTATGGCTACACCTTC | CASRAQGYGYTF
TRBJ2-5 | TRBD2 | NA | TRBV29-1 | TGCAGCGTCCACGGGCTGGGGGGGGAGACCCAGTACTTC | CSVHGLGGETQYF
TRBJ2-6 | NA | NA | TRBV27 | TGTGCCACCGCGCGACAGACCTCTGGGGCCAACGTCCTGACTTTC | CATARQTSGANVLTF
TRBJ2-1 | NA | once | TRBV6-5 | TGTGCCAGCAGTCCGGGACTGCGCTCCTACAATGAGCAGTTCTTC | CASSPGLRSYNEQFF
TRBJ2-5 | NA | NA | TRBV2 | TGTGCCAGCAGTGGAACCGGGACTCTCCAAGAGACCCAGTACTTC | CASSGTGTLQETQYF
TRBJ2-7 | NA | NA | TRBV6-5 | TGTGCCAGCAGTTACACCGCGGGGCTACGGAGGTACTTC | CASSYTAGLRRYF
TRBJ2-1 | TRBD2 | few | TRBV2 | TGTGCCAGCAGCGGCCGGGCGAATGGACTAGAGGTAGCCGCCCGGTTCTTC | CASSGRANGLEVAARFF
TRBJ1-5 | NA | NA | TRBV6-5 | TGTGCCAGCAGTTACCGCGGCCGATATCAGCCCCAGCATTTT | CASSYRGRYQPQHF
TRBJ2-2 | TRBD2 | once | TRBV30 | TGTGCCCTAGACACCCCCACTAGCGGGAGAGCTGGCGGGGAGCTGTTTTTT | CALDTPTSGRAGGELFF
TRBJ2-7 | TRBD2 | NA | TRBV11-2 | TGTGCCAGCAGCTCCGATGGGCTAGCGGGAAACTCCTACGAGCAGTACTTC | CASSSDGLAGNSYEQYF
TRBJ1-2 | TRBD1 | NA | TRBV2 | TGTGCCAGCAGTGAAGGGGACAGGGGATATGGCTACACCTTC | CASSEGDRGYGYTF
TRBJ1-3 | NA | NA | TRBV28 | TGTGCCAGCAGACAGACAGGATTCTCTGGAAACACCATATATTTT | CASRQTGFSGNTIYF
TRBJ2-1 | TRBD2 | NA | TRBV5-1 | TGCGCCAGCAGAGGGGGACTAGATATTTCCAATGAGCAGTTCTTC | CASRGGLDISNEQFF
TRBJ2-7 | NA | NA | TRBV7-9 | TGTGCCAGCACCCTTACCGGAGGTGGCGAGCAGTACTTC | CASTLTGGGEQYF
TRBJ2-1 | TRBD2 | NA | TRBV11-2 | TGTGCCAGCAGCCCCCTCGGGGGGACTAGCTCCTACAATGAGCAGTTCTTC | CASSPLGGTSSYNEQFF
TRBJ2-1 | TRBD1 | NA | TRBV30 | TGTGCCTGGAGTTCCGCGGGACAGGCGAGCTCCTACAATGAGCAGTTCTTC | CAWSSAGQASSYNEQFF
TRBJ2-3 | TRBD1 | NA | TRBV6-6 | TGTGCCAGCAGTTACGCCCCGGGACAGGGCACAGATACGCAGTATTTT | CASSYAPGQGTDTQYF
TRBJ2-2 | NA | NA | TRBV6-2/TRBV6-3 | TGTGCCAGCAGTTACTCGCGGAAGCGGAACACCGGGGAGCTGTTTTTT | CASSYSRKRNTGELFF
TRBJ2-1 | NA | NA | TRBV5-4 | TGTGCCAGCAGCGGCTTCAATGAGCAGTTCTTC | CASSGFNEQFF
TRBJ2-3 | NA | NA | TRBV21-1 | TGTGCCAGCAGCAAAGTTATAAGGGGTGCTCGTTGCACAGATACGCAGTATTTT | CASSKVIRGARCTDTQYF
TRBJ1-1 | NA | few | TRBV5-5 | TGTGCCAGCAGCTTGGTGGGGGGGAACACTGAAGCTTTCTTT | CASSLVGGNTEAFF
TRBJ2-3 | NA | NA | TRBV19 | TGTGCCAGTAGTATGACTCTACTGTGGGGCACAGATACGCAGTATTTT | CASSMTLLWGTDTQYF
TRBJ2-1 | TRBD2 | NA | TRBV18 | TGTGCCAGCTCGCCTGGGACTAGCGGGGGCTACAATGAGCAGTTCTTC | CASSPGTSGGYNEQFF
TRBJ1-6 | NA | NA | TRBV3-1/TRBV3-2 | TGTGCCAGCAGCCAAGATCCGGGACCCCTCCACTTT | CASSQDPGPLHF
TRBJ1-5 | NA | few | TRBV19 | TGTGCCAGTAGTATAACTATGGATCAGCCCCAGCATTTT | CASSITMDQPQHF
TRBJ1-6 | TRBD1 | NA | TRBV5-1 | TGCGCCAGCAGCTGGGGACAGGGCCTGAATTCACCCCTCCACTTT | CASSWGQGLNSPLHF
TRBJ2-7 | TRBD2 | NA | TRBV4-1 | TGCGCCAGCAGCCAGGGGTTGGGACTAGAGGGTTACGAGCAGTACTTC | CASSQGLGLEGYEQYF